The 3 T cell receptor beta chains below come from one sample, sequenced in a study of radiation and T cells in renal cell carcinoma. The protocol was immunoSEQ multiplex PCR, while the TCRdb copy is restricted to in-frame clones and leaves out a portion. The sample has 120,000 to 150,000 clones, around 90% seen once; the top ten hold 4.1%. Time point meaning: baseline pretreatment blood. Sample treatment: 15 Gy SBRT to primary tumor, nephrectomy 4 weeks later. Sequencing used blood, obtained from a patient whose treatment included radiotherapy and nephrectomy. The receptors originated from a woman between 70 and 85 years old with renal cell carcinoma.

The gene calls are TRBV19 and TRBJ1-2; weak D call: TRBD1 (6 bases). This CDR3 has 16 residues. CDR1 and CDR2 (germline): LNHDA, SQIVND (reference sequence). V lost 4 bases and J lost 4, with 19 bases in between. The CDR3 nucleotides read TGTGCCAGTAGTACCAGGGGAGAATGGACAGTCTATGGCTACACCTTC. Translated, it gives CASSTRGEWTVYGYTF.

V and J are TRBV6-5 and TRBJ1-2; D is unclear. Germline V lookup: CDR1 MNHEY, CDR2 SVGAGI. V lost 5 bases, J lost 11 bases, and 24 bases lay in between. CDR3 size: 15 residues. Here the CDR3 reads CASSNEPGSFHGYTF. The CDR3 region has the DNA TGTGCCAGCAGTAACGAACCGGGATCCTTTCACGGGTACACCTTC.

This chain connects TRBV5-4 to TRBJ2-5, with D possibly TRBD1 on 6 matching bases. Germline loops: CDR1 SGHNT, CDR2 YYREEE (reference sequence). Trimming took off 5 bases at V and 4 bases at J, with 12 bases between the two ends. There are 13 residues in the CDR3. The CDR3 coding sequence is TGTGCCAGCAGACAGGGTTTTGGAGAGACCCAGTACTTC. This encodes CASRQGFGETQYF.